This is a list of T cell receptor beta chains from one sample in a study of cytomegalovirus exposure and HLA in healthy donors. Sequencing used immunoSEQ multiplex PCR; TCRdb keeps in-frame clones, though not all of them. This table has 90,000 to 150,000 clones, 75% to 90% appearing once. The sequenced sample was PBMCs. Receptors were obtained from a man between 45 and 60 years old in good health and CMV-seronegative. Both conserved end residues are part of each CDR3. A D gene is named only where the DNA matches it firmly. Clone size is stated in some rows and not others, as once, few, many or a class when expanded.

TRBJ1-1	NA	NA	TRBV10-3	TGTGCCATCAGTGAGTCACGGGTCGGCACGGGGAACACTGAAGCTTTCTTT	CAISESRVGTGNTEAFF
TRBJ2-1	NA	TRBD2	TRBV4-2	TGTGCCAGCAGCCAAGATTCCAGCGGGGGAGACAATGAGCAGTTCTTC	CASSQDSSGGDNEQFF
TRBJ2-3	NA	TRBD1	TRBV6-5	TGTGCCAGCAGAGTGACAGGGTCCATTACAGATACGCAGTATTTT	CASRVTGSITDTQYF
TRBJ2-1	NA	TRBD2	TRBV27	TGTGCCAGCAGTGGCGGAGCGGGGGGGCGGGAGCAGTTCTTC	CASSGGAGGREQFF
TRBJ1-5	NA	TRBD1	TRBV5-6	TGTGCCAGCAGCCTCGGAATCGGACAGGGCCGGAATCAGCCCCAGCATTTT	CASSLGIGQGRNQPQHF
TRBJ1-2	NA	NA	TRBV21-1	TGTGCCAGCAGCAAAAGGCGGACAGACTATGGCTACACCTTC	CASSKRRTDYGYTF
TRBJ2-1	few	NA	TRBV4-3	TGCGCCAGCAGCCAGGACGGGGTTTCCTACAATGAGCAGTTCTTC	CASSQDGVSYNEQFF
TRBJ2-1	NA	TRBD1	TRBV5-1	TGCGCCAGCAGGCCGGCCGGGACAGGGGGCCACAATGAGCAGTTCTTC	CASRPAGTGGHNEQFF
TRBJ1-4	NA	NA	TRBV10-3	TGTGCCATCAGTGATGGGGAAGCGGGGGAAAAACTGTTTTTT	CAISDGEAGEKLFF
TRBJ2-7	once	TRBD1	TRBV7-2	TGTGCCAGCAGCATCGACAGGGCCTCCTACGAGCAGTACTTC	CASSIDRASYEQYF
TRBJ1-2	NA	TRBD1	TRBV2	TGTGCCAGCAGTTTCCTGGGGGCGGACAGGGTGGTGGTCTATGGCTACACCTTC	CASSFLGADRVVVYGYTF
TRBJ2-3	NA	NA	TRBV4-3	TGCGCCAGCAGGACCTCAGAACTCAGGGGTTACCCAGATACGCAGTATTTT	CASRTSELRGYPDTQYF
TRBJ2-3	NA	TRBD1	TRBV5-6	TGTGCCAGCAGACTAAAGGGACAGGGGGGAACAGATACGCAGTATTTT	CASRLKGQGGTDTQYF
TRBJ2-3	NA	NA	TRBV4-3	TGCGCCAGCAGCCAAGAGCTAGCTGATACGCAGTATTTT	CASSQELADTQYF
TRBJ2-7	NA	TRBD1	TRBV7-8	TGTGCCAGCAGCTCTTTGGGACAGTTCTACGAGCAGTACTTC	CASSSLGQFYEQYF
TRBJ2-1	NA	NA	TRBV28	TGTGCCAGCAGTTTATCTAGCCTGGCTAGGGAGAACAATGAGCAGTTCTTC	CASSLSSLARENNEQFF
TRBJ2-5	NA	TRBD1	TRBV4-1	TGCGCCAGCAGCCAAGGAGGGACAGGGCTCCAGCAGTACTTC	CASSQGGTGLQQYF